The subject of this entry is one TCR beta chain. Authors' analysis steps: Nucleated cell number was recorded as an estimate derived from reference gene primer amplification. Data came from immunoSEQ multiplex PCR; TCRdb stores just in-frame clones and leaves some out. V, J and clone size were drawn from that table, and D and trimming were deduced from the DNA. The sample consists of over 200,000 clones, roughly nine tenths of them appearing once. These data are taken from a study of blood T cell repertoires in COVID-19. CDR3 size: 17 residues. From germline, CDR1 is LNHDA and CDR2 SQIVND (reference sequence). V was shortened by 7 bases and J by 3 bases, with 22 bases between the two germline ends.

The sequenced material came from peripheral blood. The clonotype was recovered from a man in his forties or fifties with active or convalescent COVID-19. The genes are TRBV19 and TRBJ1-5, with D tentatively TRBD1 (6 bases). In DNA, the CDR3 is TGTGCCAGTAAGAGTCTCTATGAGGGGGAACTCAATCAGCCCCAGCATTTT. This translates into CASKSLYEGELNQPQHF.